This T cell receptor beta chain was captured by sequencing in a study of identical twins. Notes on the study in general: With abundant cord blood beta clonotypes, insertions were fewer; memory repertoires showed no such pattern. Conclusions leaned on cross-sectional statistical analysis and did not track the same donors over time. Twin pairs had excess sharing that was weaker in beta out-of-frame sequences.

This clonotype has a handful of counts. The antigen is undetermined. TCRdb fed the 5' RACE reads into MiXCR, producing one record per CDR3 protein. The profile covers roughly 710,000 distinct CDR3 sequences, with approximately 6.1% appearing a single time and under 2% taken by the ten largest. V lost 5 bases and J lost 1; bases outside the gene matches: 5. The germline gives CDR1 SEHNR, CDR2 FQNEAQ (reference sequence). This CDR3 is built from 16 residues. The clonotype originates from a man aged 18 to 30 in good health. Sequencing was carried out using naive T cells sorted from blood. V usage is TRBV7-9 and J usage is TRBJ2-7, with TRBD2 identical over 13 bases. The CDR3 loop is CASSTSGLAGSYEQYF. The CDR3 nucleotides read TGTGCCAGCAGCACCTCGGGACTAGCGGGGTCCTACGAGCAGTACTTC.